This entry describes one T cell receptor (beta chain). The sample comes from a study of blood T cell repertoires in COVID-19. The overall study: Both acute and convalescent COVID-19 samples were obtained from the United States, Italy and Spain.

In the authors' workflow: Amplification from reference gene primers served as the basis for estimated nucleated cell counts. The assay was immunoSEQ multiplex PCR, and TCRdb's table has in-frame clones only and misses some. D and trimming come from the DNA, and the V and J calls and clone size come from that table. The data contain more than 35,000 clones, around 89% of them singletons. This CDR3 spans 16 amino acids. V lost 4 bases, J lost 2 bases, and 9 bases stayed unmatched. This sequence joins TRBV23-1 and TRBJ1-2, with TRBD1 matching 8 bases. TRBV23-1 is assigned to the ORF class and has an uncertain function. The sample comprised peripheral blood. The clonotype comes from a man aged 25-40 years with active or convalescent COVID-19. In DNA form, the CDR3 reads TGCGCCAGCAGTCCGACTCGGACAGGGATAAACTATGGCTACACCTTC. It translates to CASSPTRTGINYGYTF.